Listed below are T cell receptor beta chains from one sample, sequenced in a study of T cells in localized non-small cell lung cancer. Profiled with immunoSEQ multiplex PCR; TCRdb holds only in-frame clones, not every one. The table records 70,000 or so clones, 65% to 85% of them present only once. The sequenced sample was peripheral blood, obtained before any cancer treatment. These TCRs come from a female donor older than 55 with stage I lung adenocarcinoma. The CDR3 runs from the conserved cysteine through the conserved F or W. The D gene is left open where the match is weak. Clone size is not always given. Where it is, it says once, few, many or a class for expanded clones.

j_call v_call cdr3_length d_call clone_size cdr3_nt cdr3_aa
TRBJ2-3 TRBV5-4 15 TRBD2 . TGTGCCAGCAGCCCGACTAGCGGGGCCACAGATACGCAGTATTTT CASSPTSGATDTQYF
TRBJ1-3 TRBV7-9 14 . few TGTGCCAGCAGCTTAGGCCCTTGGGGAAACACCATATATTTT CASSLGPWGNTIYF
TRBJ1-1 TRBV19 15 TRBD1 . TGTGCCAGTACCTTTCTGGGACAGGGCCTTACTGAAGCTTTCTTT CASTFLGQGLTEAFF
TRBJ1-1 TRBV2 13 . . TGTGCCAGCAGATTGCTCCTGAACACTGAAGCTTTCTTT CASRLLLNTEAFF
TRBJ2-3 TRBV10-3 13 . . TGTGCCATCAGTGACGGAGTAGCGGATACGCAGTATTTT CAISDGVADTQYF
TRBJ1-1 TRBV6-5 14 . . TGTGCCAGCAGTTACCGTGGAGGAAACACTGAAGCTTTCTTT CASSYRGGNTEAFF
TRBJ2-7 TRBV11-3 14 . . TGTGCCAGCAGCTTGGAAGGGGGGCTTCGCGAGCAGTACTTC CASSLEGGLREQYF
TRBJ2-7 TRBV5-4 13 . few TGTGCCAGCAGCTTGGCCGCGGGCTACGAGCAGTACTTC CASSLAAGYEQYF
TRBJ1-2 TRBV6-1 16 TRBD1 . TGTGCCAGCAGTGAAGCGGGAGGACAGGGGAACTATGGCTACACCTTC CASSEAGGQGNYGYTF
TRBJ2-7 TRBV28 12 TRBD1 . TGTGCCAGCACCAAGACAGGGATCGAGCAGTACTTC CASTKTGIEQYF
TRBJ2-7 TRBV20-1 11 . . TGCAGTGCTAGTCAGAGTCACGAGCAGTACTTC CSASQSHEQYF
TRBJ2-1 TRBV5-1 16 TRBD2 once TGCGCCAGCAGCCCCCGTGGGACTAGAGAGGACAATGAGCAGTTCTTC CASSPRGTREDNEQFF
TRBJ2-7 TRBV7-6 16 . . TGTGCCAGCAGCTCCGGGACCTTCTTTGATCCTTACGAGCAGTACTTC CASSSGTFFDPYEQYF
TRBJ2-1 TRBV4-1 15 TRBD2 once TGCGCCAGCAGCCAACTAGCGGGAGGTTACAATGAGCAGTTCTTC CASSQLAGGYNEQFF
TRBJ2-3 TRBV2 15 . . TGTGCCAGCAGTGAAGTGCGGTCAGACACAGATACGCAGTATTTT CASSEVRSDTDTQYF
TRBJ1-2 TRBV5-5 15 . . TGTGCCAGCAGGTCGGCAGGGAACTCTAACTATGGCTACACCTTC CASRSAGNSNYGYTF
TRBJ1-2 TRBV5-1 14 TRBD1 . TGCGCCAGCAGCCTAAAGTCAGGGGGTATCACCTACACCTTC CASSLKSGGITYTF
TRBJ1-1 TRBV9 15 . few TGTGCCAGCAGCGTAGAGGGGGACTTAGGGACTGAAGCTTTCTTT CASSVEGDLGTEAFF
TRBJ2-1 TRBV7-9 16 TRBD2 . TGTGCCAGCAGCTTAGGTGCGGGGGGAGCCTACAATGAGCAGTTCTTC CASSLGAGGAYNEQFF
TRBJ1-4 TRBV5-1 16 . . TGCGCCAGCAGCACCCTTCCGGGGGGTGCTAATGAAAAACTGTTTTTT CASSTLPGGANEKLFF
TRBJ2-4 TRBV9 17 . . TGTGCCAGCAGCGTAGGTGGAGGGGAATTCGCCAAAAACATTCAGTACTTC CASSVGGGEFAKNIQYF
TRBJ2-7 TRBV29-1 11 . . TGCAGCGTTGAGTTGGGTTCCGAGCAGTACTTC CSVELGSEQYF
TRBJ1-2 TRBV19 14 . . TGTGCCAGTAGTATAGGAGGACTTAACTATGGCTACACCTTC CASSIGGLNYGYTF
TRBJ1-2 TRBV4-1 16 TRBD1 . TGCGCCAGCAGCCAAGTCAACAGGGGGCCTAACTATGGCTACACCTTC CASSQVNRGPNYGYTF
TRBJ2-7 TRBV4-3 14 TRBD1 once TGCGCCAGCAGCCAAGTCCAGGGGGCCTACGAGCAGTACTTC CASSQVQGAYEQYF